This entry lists 8 T cell receptor beta chains sequenced from one sample in a study of identical twins. TCRdb redid the calling of the 5' RACE reads with MiXCR, one entry per CDR3 protein. The sample carries about 570,000 distinct CDR3 sequences, more than 9% recorded once. The data also belong to a second study, concerning yellow fever vaccine responses in identical twins.

Sequencing was done on a sample of PBMCs. Receptors were obtained from a woman between 18 and 30 years old in good health.

This chain connects TRBV6-2 or TRBV6-3 to TRBJ2-7; D may be TRBD2 (6 bases). Germline V gene sequence: CDR1 MNHEY, CDR2 SVGEGT. V lost 5 bases and J 0 bases, leaving 23 bases between the germline ends. This CDR3 comprises 18 residues. Here the CDR3 DNA reads TGTGCCAGCAGTAACCTCCCCGGGACTCCTTACAGCTCCTACGAGCAGTACTTC. Translating it yields CASSNLPGTPYSSYEQYF.

The chain links TRBV20-1 to TRBJ1-1; D call uncertain. V was clipped by 0 bases and J by 3 bases, with 14 bases between them. Per the germline V gene, CDR1 is DFQATT and CDR2 is SNEGSKA (reference sequence). The CDR3 has 15 residues. The CDR3 region has the DNA TGCAGTGCTAGAGACACTAGGTCCTCTTACACTGAAGCTTTCTTT. Its protein product is CSARDTRSSYTEAFF.

In this sample, this clonotype turned up many times. This rearrangement joins TRBV20-1 to TRBJ2-5; 14 bases are a match to TRBD2. V was clipped by 5 bases and J by 2 bases; unmatched bases: 13. The germline V gene has CDR1 DFQATT and CDR2 SNEGSKA (reference sequence). This CDR3 has 18 amino acids. CDR3 residues: CSAGRLAGGPWGQETQYF. Here the CDR3 DNA reads TGCAGTGCTGGAAGACTAGCGGGGGGGCCATGGGGTCAAGAGACCCAGTACTTC.

The J gene is TRBJ2-1, the V gene TRBV5-6; D not resolved. Germline CDR1 SGHDT, CDR2 YYEEEE. V was shortened by 3 bases and J by 3 bases, with 13 bases between the two germline ends. The CDR3 spans 15 residues. The CDR3 DNA reads TGTGCCAGCAGCTCCGTAGAGTCTAGCTACAATGAGCAGTTCTTC. Its protein product is CASSSVESSYNEQFF. The full variable domain, completed using reference TRBV5-6 and TRBJ2-1, is DAGVTQSPTHLIKTRGQQVTLRCSPKSGHDTVSWYQQALGQGPQFIFQYYEEEERQRGNFPDRFSGHQFPNYSSELNVNALLLGDSALYLCASSSVESSYNEQFFGPGTRLTVL.

Notes on this clonotype: A single base separates this from a much larger clone, so it may be a read error. The genes are TRBV12-3 or TRBV12-4 and TRBJ1-5; 7 nucleotides align to TRBD1. V lost 5 bases to trimming and J lost 2 bases; unmatched junction nucleotides: 3. CDR3 size: 14 residues. CDR3 bases: TGTGCCAGCAGTAAAACAGGGGGCAATCAGCCCCAGCATTTT. Protein sequence: CASSKTGGNQPQHF.

This clonotype was counted ten times or more. The V gene is TRBV28, the J gene TRBJ1-4, with D maybe TRBD1 (5 bases). Germline CDR1 and CDR2: MDHEN and SYDVKM. The CDR3 runs to 13 residues. The V and J ends lost 7 bases and 8 bases respectively, with 14 bases between them. DNA for the CDR3: TGTGCCAGCAAACGGTCTTGGGGGGAAAAACTGTTTTTT. This codes for CASKRSWGEKLFF.

The V and J genes are TRBV20-1 and TRBJ2-1, with 7 bases lining up with TRBD2. The V gene end was trimmed by 0 bases and the J gene end by 9 bases; junction bases not matched to a gene: 8. Germline CDR1 reads DFQATT; CDR2 reads SNEGSKA (reference sequence). This CDR3 spans 14 amino acids. In DNA form, the CDR3 reads TGCAGTGCTAGAGATCAGGCGGGAGCGGTTGAGCAGTTCTTC. Translated, it gives CSARDQAGAVEQFF.

The chain recombines TRBV24-1 with TRBJ2-5; no firm D call. V lost 5 bases to trimming and J lost 0 bases, with 6 bases between them. This CDR3 comprises 13 residues. Germline V gene lookup returns CDR1 KGHDR and CDR2 SFDVKD. CDR3: CATSGGYQETQYF. CDR3 bases: TGTGCCACCAGTGGTGGGTACCAAGAGACCCAGTACTTC.